These T cell receptor beta chains were read from a single sample in a study of CD4 T cells in relation to SARS-CoV-2 and coronaviruses. The repertoire was sequenced with immunoSEQ multiplex PCR; TCRdb's copy has only in-frame clones and lacks some. The repertoire holds 20,000 to 25,000 clones, with 76% as singletons. Their antigens remain unidentified. Material for sequencing was CD4+ T cells from PBMCs, cultured in vitro. These receptors were collected from a human donor in good health. Both conserved end residues are part of each CDR3. The D gene is left open where the match is weak. Size tells how often a clone was seen (once, few, many) or the class of an expanded clone, and some rows leave it out.

j_call clone_size d_call v_call cdr3_aa cdr3_nt
TRBJ2-7 - - TRBV14 CASSPSGPPSYEQYF TGTGCCAGCAGCCCCTCCGGCCCCCCCTCCTACGAGCAGTACTTC
TRBJ2-1 once - TRBV24-1 CATSDPLGASRFSIDEQFF TGTGCCACCAGTGATCCCTTGGGGGCTAGCAGGTTCTCGATCGACGAGCAGTTCTTC
TRBJ2-7 - - TRBV2 CASSEQTYKQYF TGTGCCAGCAGTGAACAGACCTACAAGCAGTACTTC
TRBJ1-1 - - TRBV5-1 CASRLQGRANTEAFF TGCGCCAGCAGACTTCAAGGACGAGCGAACACTGAAGCTTTCTTT
TRBJ1-4 - - TRBV5-1 CASSQTPSTNEKLFF TGCGCCAGCAGCCAGACCCCTTCAACTAATGAAAAACTGTTTTTT
TRBJ2-5 - - TRBV7-2 CASSLAAGLETQYF TGTGCCAGCAGCTTAGCTGCGGGTTTGGAGACCCAGTACTTC
TRBJ1-5 once TRBD1 TRBV2 CASNGQGGNQPQHF TGTGCCAGCAATGGACAGGGAGGGAATCAGCCCCAGCATTTT
TRBJ1-4 few - TRBV7-8 CASSSTDEKLFF TGTGCCAGCAGCTCCACCGATGAAAAACTGTTTTTT
TRBJ2-3 - TRBD2 TRBV28 CASIVGGRTDTQYF TGTGCCAGCATCGTCGGGGGGAGAACAGATACGCAGTATTTT
TRBJ1-6 few TRBD1 TRBV6-5 CATKGGQVGISPLHF TGTGCCACCAAAGGAGGACAGGTGGGGATTTCACCCCTCCACTTT
TRBJ2-3 once TRBD1 TRBV14 CASSQRAGGGTDTQYF TGTGCCAGCAGCCAACGAGCAGGGGGTGGCACAGATACGCAGTATTTT
TRBJ2-7 few - TRBV6-6 CASSYGMSSYEQYF TGTGCCAGCAGTTACGGTATGAGCTCCTACGAGCAGTACTTC
TRBJ1-2 - TRBD1 TRBV9 CASKDRARYGYTF TGTGCCAGCAAGGACAGGGCGAGGTATGGCTACACCTTC
TRBJ1-5 - - TRBV15 CATSRAEEQPQHF TGTGCCACCAGCAGAGCGGAGGAGCAGCCCCAGCATTTT
TRBJ2-7 - - TRBV9 CASSVGPSLNEQYF TGTGCCAGCAGCGTAGGGCCTTCTTTGAACGAGCAGTACTTC
TRBJ2-5 - - TRBV20-1 CSASQETQYF TGCAGTGCTAGCCAAGAGACCCAGTACTTC
TRBJ1-1 - - TRBV7-3 CASSLAPGAEAFF TGTGCCAGCAGCTTAGCCCCGGGGGCTGAAGCTTTCTTT
TRBJ1-2 - - TRBV7-2 CASSAAFWDRRGYTF TGTGCCAGCAGCGCTGCCTTTTGGGACCGGAGGGGCTACACCTTC
TRBJ2-3 - TRBD1 TRBV6-4 CASRKGTGPTDTQYF TGTGCCAGCAGGAAGGGGACAGGGCCCACAGATACGCAGTATTTT
TRBJ1-1 - - TRBV3-1/TRBV3-2 CASSRGKQGAFF TGTGCCAGCAGCCGGGGAAAACAGGGTGCTTTCTTT
TRBJ2-3 few TRBD1 TRBV6-1 CASSEVSGGGEDTQYF TGTGCCAGCAGTGAAGTGTCAGGGGGCGGGGAGGATACGCAGTATTTT
TRBJ2-2 - - TRBV18 CASSPPVRNTGELFF TGTGCCAGCTCACCACCAGTCCGTAACACCGGGGAGCTGTTTTTT
TRBJ1-1 few TRBD1 TRBV4-2 CASSQGTGIDTEAFF TGTGCCAGCAGCCAAGGGACAGGGATCGACACTGAAGCTTTCTTT
TRBJ2-7 - TRBD2 TRBV20-1 CSASPIAGSLYEQYF TGCAGTGCTAGTCCAATAGCGGGAAGTCTCTACGAGCAGTACTTC
TRBJ1-2 - - TRBV12-3/TRBV12-4 CASRTGNRYGYTF TGTGCCAGCAGAACAGGGAATCGGTATGGCTACACCTTC
TRBJ1-5 - - TRBV19 CASSIVGVDSNQPQHF TGTGCCAGTAGTATTGTAGGGGTGGATAGCAATCAGCCCCAGCATTTT
TRBJ2-4 - - TRBV15 CATSRDLSPVAKNIQYF TGTGCCACCAGCAGAGATTTATCTCCAGTAGCCAAAAACATTCAGTACTTC
TRBJ1-6 - - TRBV2 CASRETGINSPLHF TGTGCCAGCAGGGAAACAGGGATTAATTCACCCCTCCACTTT
TRBJ1-2 - - TRBV5-1 CASSLSSQIYGYTF TGCGCCAGCAGCTTGTCTTCACAGATCTATGGCTACACCTTC
TRBJ2-7 - - TRBV20-1 CSARDNYEQYF TGCAGTGCTAGAGACAACTACGAGCAGTACTTC
TRBJ2-3 - - TRBV20-1 CSAIETIRRSTDTQYF TGCAGTGCTATTGAGACGATCAGGCGTAGCACAGATACGCAGTATTTT
TRBJ1-5 - - TRBV30 CAWSTTDGQPQHF TGTGCCTGGAGTACAACGGACGGTCAGCCCCAGCATTTT
TRBJ2-7 - - TRBV5-1 CASSLGWRDSYEQYF TGCGCCAGCAGCTTGGGATGGCGGGACTCCTACGAGCAGTACTTC
TRBJ1-1 - - TRBV5-6 CASSTMGQGKTEAFF TGTGCCAGCAGCACCATGGGCCAGGGCAAGACTGAAGCTTTCTTT
TRBJ1-1 - TRBD1 TRBV5-6 CASSSKQGLNTEAFF TGTGCCAGCAGCTCGAAACAGGGGTTAAACACTGAAGCTTTCTTT
TRBJ1-4 - - TRBV2 CASSENPRNNEKLFF TGTGCCAGCAGTGAAAACCCTCGGAACAACGAAAAACTGTTTTTT
TRBJ1-4 - TRBD1 TRBV30 CAWSVNWRQGAGKLFF TGTGCCTGGAGTGTAAACTGGCGGCAGGGGGCAGGAAAACTGTTTTTT
TRBJ2-5 - - TRBV11-2 CASSLSPSSQETQYF TGTGCCAGCAGCTTGTCGCCTAGCAGCCAAGAGACCCAGTACTTC
TRBJ2-1 - - TRBV11-3 CASSLGVRSHNEQFF TGTGCCAGCAGCTTAGGGGTCAGGTCCCACAATGAGCAGTTCTTC
TRBJ2-2 - - TRBV9 CASSPPRVNTGELFF TGTGCCAGCAGCCCGCCCAGGGTGAACACCGGGGAGCTGTTTTTT
TRBJ1-5 few - TRBV7-3 CASSLIGDQPQHF TGTGCCAGCAGCTTAATTGGCGATCAGCCCCAGCATTTT
TRBJ2-7 - - TRBV30 CAWRSEGEYEQYF TGTGCCTGGAGGTCGGAAGGAGAATACGAGCAGTACTTC
TRBJ2-5 - TRBD2 TRBV6-6 CASSYSREGETQYF TGTGCCAGCAGTTACTCGCGGGAGGGGGAGACCCAGTACTTC
TRBJ2-3 - TRBD2 TRBV24-1 CATSDPGLASDTQYF TGTGCCACCAGTGATCCCGGACTAGCATCAGATACGCAGTATTTT
TRBJ1-2 - TRBD1 TRBV7-2 CASSQDRVAFTF TGTGCCAGCAGCCAGGACAGGGTTGCTTTCACCTTC
TRBJ2-3 - TRBD1 TRBV5-1 CASSLRAGGQDTQYF TGCGCCAGCAGCTTGAGGGCAGGGGGCCAAGATACGCAGTATTTT
TRBJ2-7 - - TRBV28 CASSLFGGNYEQYF TGTGCCAGCAGTTTATTTGGCGGGAACTACGAGCAGTACTTC
TRBJ2-5 few - TRBV25-1 CASSDKETQYF TGTGCCAGCAGTGACAAGGAGACCCAGTACTTC